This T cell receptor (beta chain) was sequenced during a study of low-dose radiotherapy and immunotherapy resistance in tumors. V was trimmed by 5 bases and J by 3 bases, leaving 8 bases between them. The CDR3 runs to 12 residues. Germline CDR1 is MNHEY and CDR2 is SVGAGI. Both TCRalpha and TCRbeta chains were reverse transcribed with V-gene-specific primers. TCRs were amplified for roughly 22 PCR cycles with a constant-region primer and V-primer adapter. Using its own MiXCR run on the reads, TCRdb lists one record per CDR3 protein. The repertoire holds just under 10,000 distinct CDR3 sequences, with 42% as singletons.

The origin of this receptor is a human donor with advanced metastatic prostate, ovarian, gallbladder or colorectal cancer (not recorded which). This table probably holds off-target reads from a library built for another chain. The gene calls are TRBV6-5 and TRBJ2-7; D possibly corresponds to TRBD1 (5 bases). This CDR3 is CASSGAIYEQYF. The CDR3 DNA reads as TGTGCCAGCAGTGGGGCCATCTACGAGCAGTACTTC.